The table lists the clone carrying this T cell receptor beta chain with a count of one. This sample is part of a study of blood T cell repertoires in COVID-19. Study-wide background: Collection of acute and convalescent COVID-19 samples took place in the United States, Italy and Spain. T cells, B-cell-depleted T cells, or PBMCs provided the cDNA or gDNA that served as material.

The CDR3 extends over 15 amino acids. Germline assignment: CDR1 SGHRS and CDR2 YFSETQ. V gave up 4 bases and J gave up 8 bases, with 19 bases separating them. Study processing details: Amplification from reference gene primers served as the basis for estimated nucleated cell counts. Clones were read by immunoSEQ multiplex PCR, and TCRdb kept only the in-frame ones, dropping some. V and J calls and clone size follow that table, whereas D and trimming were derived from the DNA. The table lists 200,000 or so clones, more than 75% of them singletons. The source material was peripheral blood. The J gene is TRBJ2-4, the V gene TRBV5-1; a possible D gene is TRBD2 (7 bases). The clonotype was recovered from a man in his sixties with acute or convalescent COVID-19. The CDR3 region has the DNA TGCGCCAGCAGCCCCCCGGGGGGCGGAATAGACATTCAGTACTTC. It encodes CASSPPGGGIDIQYF.